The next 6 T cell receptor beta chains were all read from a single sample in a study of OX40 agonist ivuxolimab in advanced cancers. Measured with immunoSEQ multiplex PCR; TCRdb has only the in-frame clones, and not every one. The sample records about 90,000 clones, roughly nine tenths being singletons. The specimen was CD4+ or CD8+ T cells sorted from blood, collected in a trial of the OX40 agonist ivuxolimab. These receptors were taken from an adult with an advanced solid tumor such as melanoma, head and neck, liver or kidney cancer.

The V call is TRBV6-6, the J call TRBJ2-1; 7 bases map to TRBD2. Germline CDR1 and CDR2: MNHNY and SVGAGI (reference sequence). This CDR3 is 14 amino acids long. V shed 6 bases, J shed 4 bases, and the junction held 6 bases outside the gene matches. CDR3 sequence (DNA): TGTGCCAGCAGGCTACTAGCGCCATACAATGAGCAGTTCTTC. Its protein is CASRLLAPYNEQFF.

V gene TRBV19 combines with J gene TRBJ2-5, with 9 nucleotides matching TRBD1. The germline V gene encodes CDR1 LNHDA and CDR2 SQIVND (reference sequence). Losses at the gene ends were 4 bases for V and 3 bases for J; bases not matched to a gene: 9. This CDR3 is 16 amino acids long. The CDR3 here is CASSNPSGTGKETQYF. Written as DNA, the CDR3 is TGTGCCAGTAGTAACCCTTCTGGGACAGGGAAAGAGACCCAGTACTTC. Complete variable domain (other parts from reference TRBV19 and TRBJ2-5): DGGITQSPKYLFRKEGQNVTLSCEQNLNHDAMYWYRQDPGQGLRLIYYSQIVNDFQKGDIAEGYSVSREKKESFPLTVTSAQKNPTAFYLCASSNPSGTGKETQYFGPGTRLLVL.

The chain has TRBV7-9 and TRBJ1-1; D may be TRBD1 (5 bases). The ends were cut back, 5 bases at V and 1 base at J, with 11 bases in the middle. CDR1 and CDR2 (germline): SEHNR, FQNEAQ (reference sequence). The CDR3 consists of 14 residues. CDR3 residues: CASSPSGGNTEAFF. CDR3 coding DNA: TGTGCCAGCAGCCCTTCCGGGGGGAACACTGAAGCTTTCTTT.

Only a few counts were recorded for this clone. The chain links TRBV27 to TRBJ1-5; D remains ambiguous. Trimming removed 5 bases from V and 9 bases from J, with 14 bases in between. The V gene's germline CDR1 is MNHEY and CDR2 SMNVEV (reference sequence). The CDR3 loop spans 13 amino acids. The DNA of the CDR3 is TGTGCCAGCAGTCCCCCGGTTGGTCGGCCCCAGCATTTT. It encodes CASSPPVGRPQHF.

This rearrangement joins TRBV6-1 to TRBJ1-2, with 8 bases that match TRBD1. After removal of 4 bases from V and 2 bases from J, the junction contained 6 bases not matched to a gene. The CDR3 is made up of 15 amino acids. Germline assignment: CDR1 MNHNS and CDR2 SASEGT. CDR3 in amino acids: CASSAGTGANYGYTF. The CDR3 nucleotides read TGTGCCAGCAGTGCCGGGACAGGAGCCAACTATGGCTACACCTTC.

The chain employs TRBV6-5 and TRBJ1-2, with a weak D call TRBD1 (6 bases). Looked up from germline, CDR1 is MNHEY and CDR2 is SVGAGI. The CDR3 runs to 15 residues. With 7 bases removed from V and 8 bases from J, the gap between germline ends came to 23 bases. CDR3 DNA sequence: TGTGCCAGCACCAGGACAGCTTCGCGGGGAGGAGGCTACACCTTC. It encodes CASTRTASRGGGYTF.